The 5 T cell receptor beta chains presented below share a single source sample, sequenced in a study. Produced via immunoSEQ multiplex PCR; TCRdb's table is partial and in-frame only. The table lists 45,000 to 60,000 clones, more than 85% of them singletons, with about 11% in the top ten. The sequenced material came from PBMCs. These receptors originate from a man aged 35-49 years with rheumatoid arthritis.

The J gene is TRBJ2-2, the V gene TRBV28; 11 nucleotides line up with TRBD1. Germline trimming cut 7 bases from V and 7 bases from J; bases unmatched to any gene: 11. From germline, CDR1 is MDHEN and CDR2 SYDVKM. This CDR3 region has 16 residues. The CDR3 DNA is TGTGCCAGCACCCCCCCGGGACAGGGGGTCGGCGGGGAGCTGTTTTTT. The encoded protein is CASTPPGQGVGGELFF.

The chain carries TRBV18 and TRBJ1-5; D ambiguous. Germline lookup yields CDR1 KGHSH and CDR2 LQKENI. The CDR3 has 13 amino acids. The ends were cut back, 3 bases at V and 9 bases at J, with 12 bases in the middle. The CDR3 bases are TGTGCCAGCTCACCCCAGGCCTCGAGGCCCCAGCATTTT. It encodes CASSPQASRPQHF.

V is TRBV6-6 and J is TRBJ2-1, with 9 bases identical to TRBD2. With V trimmed by 7 bases and J by 4 bases, 11 bases remained unmatched. This CDR3 is built from 16 residues. Germline V gene data show CDR1 as MNHNY and CDR2 as SVGAGI (reference sequence). The DNA of the CDR3 is TGTGCCAGCATTGAGACGGGACTAGCCTCTTACAATGAGCAGTTCTTC. Its translation is CASIETGLASYNEQFF.

This chain links TRBV30 with TRBJ1-3; D unclear. CDR1 is GTSNPN, CDR2 SVGIG, per germline (reference sequence). The CDR3 runs to 14 residues. Trimming took 2 bases from V and 2 from J, leaving 10 bases between them. This chain's CDR3 is CAWSPGETGNTIYF. In nucleotides, the CDR3 is TGTGCCTGGAGTCCCGGGGAAACTGGAAACACCATATATTTT.

The chain has TRBV7-2 and TRBJ2-1; no clear D gene. V lost 1 base and J 9 bases, leaving 7 bases between the germline ends. Germline V gene lookup returns CDR1 SGHTA and CDR2 FQGNSA. CDR3 length equals 12 residues. Here the CDR3 reads CASSLVASEQFF. In DNA, the CDR3 is TGTGCCAGCAGCTTAGTTGCGAGTGAGCAGTTCTTC.